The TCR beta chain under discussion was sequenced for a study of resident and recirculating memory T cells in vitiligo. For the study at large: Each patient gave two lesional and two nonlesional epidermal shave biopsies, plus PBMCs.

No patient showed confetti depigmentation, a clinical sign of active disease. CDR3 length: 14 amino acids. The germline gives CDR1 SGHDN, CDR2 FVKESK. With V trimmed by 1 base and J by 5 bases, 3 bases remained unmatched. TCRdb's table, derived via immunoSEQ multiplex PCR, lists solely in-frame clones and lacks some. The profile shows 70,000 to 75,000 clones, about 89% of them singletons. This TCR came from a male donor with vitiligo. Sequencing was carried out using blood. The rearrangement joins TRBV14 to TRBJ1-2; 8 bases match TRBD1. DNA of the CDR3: TGTGCCAGCAGCCAAGCAAACAGGGGGTATGGCTACACCTTC. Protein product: CASSQANRGYGYTF.